The rows below give T cell receptor beta chains drawn from one sample of a study of beta chain features in type 1 diabetes. The table came from immunoSEQ multiplex PCR; TCRdb's copy has only in-frame clones and leaves some out. The sample contains around 500,000 clones, around 10% of which appear only once. The sequenced sample consisted of naive CD4+ T cells from blood. The receptors come from a woman aged 18-35 years in good health. CDR3s include the opening cysteine and the closing phenylalanine or tryptophan. Some rows mark clone size as missing; the rest say once, few, many or name a class of expanded clone.

>NA|TRBV9|TRBJ1-2
CASSGTGVGGYTF
>NA|TRBV2|TRBJ2-3
CASRVADTQYF
>few|TRBV7-2|TRBJ2-1
CASSPRTFYNEQFF
>NA|TRBV7-9|TRBJ2-7
CASSQKPGTSSTQQYF
>few|TRBV29-1|TRBJ1-1
CSVRPQTNTEAFF
>NA|TRBV18|TRBJ2-3
CASSPGGSTDTQYF
>few|TRBV6-6|TRBJ2-3
CASRGSGRWTDTQYF
>few|TRBV5-1|TRBJ2-7
CASSLGTGEQYF
>few|TRBV21-1|TRBJ2-5
CASSKDRTTQETQYF
>few|TRBV27|TRBJ1-2
CASSPTGGRRNYGYTF
>few|TRBV15|TRBJ1-3
CATSNRSGIYF
>few|TRBV11-3|TRBJ2-1
CASSRRTSGAYNEQFF
>few|TRBV7-2|TRBJ2-5
CASSLVLTGGETQYF
>few|TRBV5-4|TRBJ2-5
CASSKDRTSQETQYF
>NA|TRBV14|TRBJ1-4
CASSQKTGFNEKLFF
>NA|TRBV7-2|TRBJ2-7
CASSKGAAGWPYEQYF
>NA|TRBV29-1|TRBJ2-7
CSVRRGFSDEQYF
>NA|TRBV5-1|TRBJ2-7
CASSVSPYEQYF
>NA|TRBV6-5|TRBJ1-1
CASRGDKLNTEAFF
>NA|TRBV13|TRBJ2-1
CASSHRTGGKNEQFF
>NA|TRBV7-2|TRBJ2-5
CASTLDRVETQYF
>NA|TRBV7-2|TRBJ2-5
CASSGTIQETQYF
>NA|TRBV9|TRBJ2-5
CASSVGMKETQYF
>few|TRBV30|TRBJ2-5
CAWSPRETQYF
>NA|TRBV7-9|TRBJ2-5
CASTGETQYF
>few|TRBV28|TRBJ2-1
CASSLAGGLTNEQFF
>NA|TRBV7-3|TRBJ2-1
CASSQGGRSYNEQFF
>few|TRBV9|TRBJ2-2
CASSRETGELFF
>few|TRBV5-1|TRBJ2-1
CASSRGPGINEQFF
>NA|TRBV4-2|TRBJ1-2
CASSQVGQYYGYTF
>NA|TRBV9|TRBJ2-3
CASGTTDTQYF